The rows below give T cell receptor beta chains drawn from one sample of a study of Ad26.COV2.S vaccination and SARS-CoV-2 variants. The repertoire was sequenced with immunoSEQ multiplex PCR; TCRdb's copy has only in-frame clones and lacks some. The sample records some 460,000 clones, nearly 90% being singletons. The sample consisted of peripheral blood, taken in a trial of Ad26.COV2.S vaccine versus placebo. Receptors originate from a person aged 18-65 years who received the Ad26.COV2.S COVID-19 vaccine or a placebo. Both conserved end residues are part of each CDR3. The D gene is left open where the match is weak.

j_call	d_call	v_call	cdr3_aa	cdr3_nt
TRBJ1-2	-	TRBV7-2	CASSLGFGRGYTF	TGTGCCAGCAGCTTAGGATTCGGGAGAGGCTACACCTTC
TRBJ2-1	-	TRBV6-5	CASSFSGLSSYNEQFF	TGTGCCAGCAGTTTTTCCGGGCTGAGCTCCTACAATGAGCAGTTCTTC
TRBJ1-6	TRBD1	TRBV7-3	CASSLRTGGDSPLHF	TGTGCCAGCAGCTTACGGACAGGGGGGGATTCACCCCTCCACTTT
TRBJ1-1	-	TRBV30	CAWSQGLETEAFF	TGTGCCTGGAGTCAAGGGTTAGAGACTGAAGCTTTCTTT
TRBJ2-7	-	TRBV6-5	CASSYKYEQYF	TGTGCCAGCAGTTACAAATACGAGCAGTACTTC
TRBJ1-1	-	TRBV28	CASSLEHLMRRNTEAFF	TGTGCCAGCAGTTTGGAACATCTTATGCGGAGGAACACTGAAGCTTTCTTT
TRBJ2-7	TRBD2	TRBV7-3	CASSLIAGGGYEQYF	TGTGCCAGCAGCTTAATAGCGGGGGGGGGCTACGAGCAGTACTTC
TRBJ2-1	TRBD2	TRBV15	CATSGQTSGSLDEQFF	TGTGCCACCAGCGGTCAGACTAGCGGGAGTTTGGATGAGCAGTTCTTC
TRBJ2-1	-	TRBV27	CASSWGGHEQFF	TGTGCCAGCAGTTGGGGGGGCCATGAGCAGTTCTTC
TRBJ2-1	-	TRBV9	CASSVASTDGEQFF	TGTGCCAGCAGCGTAGCTTCCACCGACGGTGAGCAGTTCTTC
TRBJ2-3	TRBD2	TRBV27	CASSLRASGRGVDTQYF	TGTGCCAGCAGTTTACGGGCTAGCGGGAGGGGAGTAGATACGCAGTATTTT
TRBJ2-2	-	TRBV28	CASSSEFGELFF	TGTGCCAGCAGTTCCGAATTCGGGGAGCTGTTTTTT
TRBJ2-2	-	TRBV9	CASSVSGSGPGELFF	TGTGCCAGCAGCGTATCCGGGAGTGGGCCCGGGGAGCTGTTTTTT
TRBJ2-2	TRBD2	TRBV7-6	CASSLSGGTITGELFF	TGTGCCAGCAGCCTTAGCGGGGGGACTATAACCGGGGAGCTGTTTTTT
TRBJ1-6	-	TRBV25-1	CASSESGGGNSPLHF	TGTGCCAGCAGTGAATCTGGGGGCGGTAATTCACCCCTCCACTTT